The rows below give T cell receptor beta chains drawn from one sample of a study of CD8 T cells in ankylosing spondylitis. Using its own MiXCR run on the 5' RACE reads, TCRdb lists one record per CDR3 protein. This table holds 700,000 to 1,000,000 distinct CDR3 sequences, roughly 10% found once. Sequenced input: blood, either unsorted or a sorted T cell fraction (not recorded which). Receptors originate from a male donor with ankylosing spondylitis. CDR3s include the opening cysteine and the closing phenylalanine or tryptophan. The D gene is left open where the match is weak. Clone size, where shown, is once, few, many, or a class for clones that have expanded.

V	J	D	size	CDR3	DNA
TRBV6-2/TRBV6-3	TRBJ2-1	NA	NA	CASSFDAYNEQFF	TGTGCCAGCAGTTTTGACGCGTACAATGAGCAGTTCTTC
TRBV12-3/TRBV12-4	TRBJ2-7	TRBD1	many	CASTMTGLYEQYF	TGTGCCAGCACCATGACAGGGCTCTACGAGCAGTACTTC
TRBV20-1	TRBJ2-1	NA	NA	CSARDTSWNEQFF	TGCAGTGCTAGAGATACATCTTGGAATGAGCAGTTCTTC
TRBV7-2	TRBJ2-3	NA	NA	CASSLIPWGTDTQYF	TGTGCCAGCAGCCTAATTCCCTGGGGCACAGATACGCAGTATTTT
TRBV27	TRBJ2-2	NA	few	CASSSRAGSPGELFF	TGTGCCAGCAGTTCTCGGGCAGGGTCGCCCGGGGAGCTGTTTTTT
TRBV5-1	TRBJ2-1	TRBD2	few	CASSIGLGLSYNEQFF	TGCGCCAGCAGCATCGGACTAGGCCTCTCCTACAATGAGCAGTTCTTC
TRBV9	TRBJ1-1	NA	once	CASSVGNIPYTEAFF	TGTGCCAGCAGCGTTGGGAACATTCCTTACACTGAAGCTTTCTTT
TRBV7-2	TRBJ1-1	NA	NA	CASSLKVFGNTEAFF	TGTGCCAGCAGCCTCAAGGTCTTTGGGAACACTGAAGCTTTCTTT
TRBV29-1	TRBJ2-7	TRBD1	few	CSAGDRIEQYF	TGCAGCGCCGGGGACAGAATCGAGCAGTACTTC
TRBV20-1	TRBJ2-7	NA	NA	CSALDSPLGEQYF	TGCAGTGCCCTGGACAGTCCCTTGGGCGAGCAGTACTTC
TRBV7-2	TRBJ1-1	TRBD1	NA	CASSVTGGILNTEAFF	TGTGCCAGCAGCGTAACAGGGGGCATACTGAACACTGAAGCTTTCTTT
TRBV10-3	TRBJ2-3	TRBD2	few	CAISATSGNADTQYF	TGTGCCATCAGCGCCACTAGCGGGAACGCAGATACGCAGTATTTT
TRBV19	TRBJ2-7	TRBD2	NA	CASSIGVAGGPYEQYF	TGTGCCAGTAGTATAGGAGTGGCGGGAGGGCCCTACGAGCAGTACTTC
TRBV18	TRBJ1-2	TRBD1	NA	CASSPAGGSYGYTF	TGTGCCAGCTCACCAGCAGGGGGCAGCTATGGCTACACCTTC
TRBV4-3	TRBJ2-3	TRBD1	NA	CASNQDRGWDTQYF	TGCGCCAGCAACCAGGACAGGGGCTGGGATACGCAGTATTTT
TRBV27	TRBJ2-7	NA	once	CASSLFRAHEQYF	TGTGCCAGCAGTTTGTTCAGGGCCCACGAGCAGTACTTC
TRBV20-1	TRBJ1-2	TRBD1	few	CSARERTGKDGYTF	TGCAGTGCTAGAGAGAGGACAGGGAAGGATGGCTACACCTTC
TRBV3-1	TRBJ1-2	TRBD1	NA	CASSHLGGTDGYTF	TGTGCCAGCAGCCACTTAGGGGGGACAGATGGCTACACCTTC
TRBV5-1	TRBJ1-1	NA	many	CASSLDQVKAFF	TGCGCCAGCAGCTTGGACCAGGTCAAAGCTTTCTTT
TRBV10-3	TRBJ2-7	TRBD1	few	CATTGQGFDEQYF	TGTGCCACCACCGGACAGGGGTTCGACGAGCAGTACTTC
TRBV18	TRBJ2-1	NA	few	CASSPESGTLNEQFF	TGTGCCAGCTCACCTGAATCCGGGACTCTCAATGAGCAGTTCTTC
TRBV20-1	TRBJ2-1	TRBD2	NA	CSARFGRVASDEQFF	TGCAGTGCCCGTTTCGGGAGGGTGGCCTCCGATGAGCAGTTCTTC
TRBV29-1	TRBJ2-1	TRBD2	many	CSVAGRLEDEQFF	TGCAGCGTTGCCGGGAGGCTTGAAGATGAGCAGTTCTTC